The next 9 T cell receptor beta chains were all read from a single sample in a study of type 1 and type 2 diabetes patients. The PCR template was genomic DNA. Multiplex PCR with 30 forward and 13 reverse primers amplified the TCR beta CDR3. TCRdb passed the multiplex PCR reads through MiXCR, listing each CDR3 protein once. The data hold about 250,000 distinct CDR3 sequences, with over 45% observed a single time. Material for sequencing was peripheral blood mononuclear cells (PBMCs). All receptors derive from a man aged 18 to 30 with type 2 diabetes.

The rearrangement links TRBV30 to TRBJ2-3, with TRBD1 as a possible D gene (5 bases). With 5 bases removed from V and 1 base from J, the gap between germline ends came to 19 bases. The CDR3 contains 16 residues. CDR1 and CDR2 from the germline V gene are GTSNPN and SVGIG (reference sequence). This chain's CDR3 is CAWGHGYIRRTDTQYF. Written as DNA, the CDR3 is TGTGCCTGGGGACATGGGTATATTCGGCGCACAGATACGCAGTATTTT.

This clonotype was seen more than once but under ten times. The chain links TRBV4-2 to TRBJ2-7; D might be TRBD1 (5 bases). V was trimmed by 3 bases and J by 7 bases, leaving 25 bases between them. The CDR3 is 17 residues long. The germline gives CDR1 LGHNA, CDR2 YNFKEQ. This CDR3 is CASSHLSKGPQGGEQYF. Here the CDR3 DNA reads TGTGCCAGCAGCCATCTCTCCAAGGGCCCCCAGGGTGGGGAGCAGTACTTC.

The chain employs TRBV19 and TRBJ1-1; 7 bases are a match to TRBD1. Germline CDR1 reads LNHDA; CDR2 reads SQIVND (reference sequence). The CDR3 runs 15 residues. Trimming took 6 bases from V and 1 from J; bases not matched to a gene: 8. The CDR3 protein is CASRLRDSPNTEAFF. CDR3 sequence (DNA): TGTGCCAGTAGGTTACGGGACAGCCCGAACACTGAAGCTTTCTTT.

The chain links TRBV4-1 to TRBJ1-5; D uncertain. The CDR3 length is 15 residues. Germline V CDR1 and CDR2: MGHRA, YSYEKL. V was pared by 2 bases and J by 1 base, with 9 bases between. The CDR3 is CASSQKGKSNQPQHF. The DNA for the CDR3 is TGCGCCAGCAGCCAAAAGGGAAAGAGCAATCAGCCCCAGCATTTT.

The chain combines TRBV5-1 with TRBJ2-5; a weak D match, TRBD2 (7 bases). The CDR3 spans 17 residues. V was clipped by 0 bases and J by 0 bases, with 15 bases between them. CDR1 and CDR2 from the germline V gene are SGHRS and YFSETQ. CDR3 in DNA: TGCGCCAGCAGCTTGGGGGGAGGGGGACACCACCAAGAGACCCAGTACTTC. The encoded protein is CASSLGGGGHHQETQYF.

This clonotype was seen a few times. V usage is TRBV6-6 and J usage is TRBJ1-1; D unclear. The V gene's germline CDR1 is MNHNY and CDR2 SVGAGI (reference sequence). V lost 2 bases and J 3 bases, leaving 16 bases between the germline ends. This CDR3 has 16 residues. The CDR3 sequence: CASSYAVRILYTEAFF. In DNA form, the CDR3 reads TGTGCCAGCAGTTACGCAGTCAGGATCCTCTACACTGAAGCTTTCTTT.

This chain uses TRBV2 with TRBJ1-2, with 7 bases aligning to TRBD1. CDR3 size: 12 residues. The V segment lost 10 bases and the J segment 5 bases; nucleotides outside the gene matches: 7. CDR1 is SNHLY and CDR2 is FYNNEI in the germline V gene. The CDR3 DNA reads TGTGCCAACTCGGACAGGAATTATGGCTACACCTTC. Its protein product is CANSDRNYGYTF.

The chain employs TRBV9 and TRBJ2-7, with D perhaps matching TRBD2 (6 bases). This CDR3 region has 14 residues. The V gene lost 3 bases and the J gene lost 3 bases, with 13 bases spanning the gap. CDR1 and CDR2 (germline): SGDLS, YYNGEE. CDR3 DNA sequence: TGTGCCAGCAGCGGGGGGGAAAGGCTCTACGAGCAGTACTTC. The encoded protein is CASSGGERLYEQYF.

The chain couples TRBV12-3 or TRBV12-4 to TRBJ2-2, with D hard to call. The V end was cut by 0 bases, the J end by 5 bases, with 4 bases between. The CDR3 spans 13 residues. CDR3 coding DNA: TGTGCCAGCAGTTTAGCCCCGACCGGGGAGCTGTTTTTT. It specifies CASSLAPTGELFF.